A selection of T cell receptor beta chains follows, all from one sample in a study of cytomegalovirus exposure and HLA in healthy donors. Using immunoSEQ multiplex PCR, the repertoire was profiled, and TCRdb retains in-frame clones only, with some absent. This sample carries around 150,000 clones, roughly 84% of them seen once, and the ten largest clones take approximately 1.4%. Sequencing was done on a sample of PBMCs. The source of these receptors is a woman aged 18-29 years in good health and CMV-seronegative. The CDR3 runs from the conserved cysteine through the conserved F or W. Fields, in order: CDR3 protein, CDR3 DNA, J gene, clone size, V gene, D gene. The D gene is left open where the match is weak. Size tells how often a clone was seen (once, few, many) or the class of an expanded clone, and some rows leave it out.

CASSEATGGFIVYAGELFF,TGTGCCAGCAGTGAAGCAACAGGGGGCTTTATCGTGTACGCCGGGGAGCTGTTTTTT,TRBJ2-2,-,TRBV6-1,TRBD1
CATSFGQGEYEQYF,TGTGCCACCAGCTTCGGACAGGGGGAGTACGAGCAGTACTTC,TRBJ2-7,-,TRBV15,TRBD1
CAISTQGIGYGYTF,TGTGCCATCTCAACACAGGGGATAGGTTATGGCTACACCTTC,TRBJ1-2,-,TRBV28,TRBD1
CASSVLTSAGGETQYF,TGTGCCAGCAGCGTTTTGACTAGCGCGGGTGGAGAGACCCAGTACTTC,TRBJ2-5,-,TRBV7-6,TRBD2
CASSLLLTGINSPLHF,TGTGCCAGCAGCCTCCTCCTCACAGGAATTAATTCACCCCTCCACTTT,TRBJ1-6,once,TRBV5-4,-
CASKGQVSSPLHF,TGTGCCAGCAAAGGACAGGTATCTTCACCCCTCCACTTT,TRBJ1-6,once,TRBV6-1,TRBD1
CASRYRDTNTGELFF,TGTGCCAGCAGGTACCGGGACACTAACACCGGGGAGCTGTTTTTT,TRBJ2-2,-,TRBV2,-
CASSPGQSTEAFF,TGTGCCAGCAGCCCGGGACAGAGCACTGAAGCTTTCTTT,TRBJ1-1,-,TRBV13,TRBD1
CASSLAGELNYGYTF,TGTGCCAGCAGCTTAGCGGGAGAGTTAAACTATGGCTACACCTTC,TRBJ1-2,-,TRBV7-9,-
CASSLGTASIQETQYF,TGTGCCAGCAGCTTAGGGACAGCCAGTATCCAAGAGACCCAGTACTTC,TRBJ2-5,-,TRBV7-9,-
CASSLEHTDTQYF,TGTGCCAGCAGCTTAGAACACACAGATACGCAGTATTTT,TRBJ2-3,few,TRBV7-3,-
CASSYGRNSPLHF,TGTGCCAGCAGCTATGGGAGGAATTCACCCCTCCACTTT,TRBJ1-6,once,TRBV5-8,-
CASRTGTGSEQYF,TGTGCCAGCAGAACCGGGACAGGGTCCGAGCAGTACTTC,TRBJ2-7,-,TRBV6-1,TRBD1
CASRDSGGALNEQFF,TGTGCCAGCAGGGATAGCGGGGGGGCGCTCAATGAGCAGTTCTTC,TRBJ2-1,-,TRBV6-4,TRBD2
CASTRDTRNTEAFF,TGTGCCAGCACACGGGACACTCGGAACACTGAAGCTTTCTTT,TRBJ1-1,-,TRBV2,-
CASSFRWRGVYNEQFF,TGTGCCAGCAGCTTTCGTTGGCGGGGGGTCTACAATGAGCAGTTCTTC,TRBJ2-1,once,TRBV5-4,TRBD2
CASKGGTGTGSYEQYF,TGTGCCAGCAAAGGGGGGACCGGGACAGGTTCCTACGAGCAGTACTTC,TRBJ2-7,once,TRBV2,TRBD1
CASSATANYGYTF,TGTGCCAGCAGTGCGACAGCTAACTATGGCTACACCTTC,TRBJ1-2,-,TRBV2,-
CATSRDRIGEPQHF,TGTGCCACCAGCAGAGACAGGATAGGGGAGCCCCAGCATTTT,TRBJ1-5,once,TRBV15,-
CASSLERGQDTF,TGCGCCAGCAGCTTGGAAAGGGGACAGGACACCTTC,TRBJ1-2,-,TRBV5-1,TRBD1
CASSTRTGCNSPLHF,TGTGCCAGCAGCACGAGGACAGGGTGTAATTCACCCCTCCACTTT,TRBJ1-6,-,TRBV21-1,-
CASSTAYRGPSYGYTF,TGTGCCAGCAGCACAGCTTACAGGGGACCCTCCTATGGCTACACCTTC,TRBJ1-2,-,TRBV21-1,-
CASSLTTPNYGYTF,TGCGCCAGCAGCCTCACTACCCCTAACTATGGCTACACCTTC,TRBJ1-2,-,TRBV5-1,-
CASSPVGSSYEQYF,TGTGCCAGCTCACCGGTTGGGAGCTCCTACGAGCAGTACTTC,TRBJ2-7,-,TRBV18,-
CASIVREYSDTQYF,TGTGCCAGCATCGTCCGGGAGTACTCAGATACGCAGTATTTT,TRBJ2-3,-,TRBV21-1,-
CASSRERGQPQHF,TGTGCCAGCAGCAGGGAAAGGGGTCAGCCCCAGCATTTT,TRBJ1-5,few,TRBV7-2,-
CASSSYSYEQYF,TGTGCCAGCAGCTCCTATTCCTACGAGCAGTACTTC,TRBJ2-7,few,TRBV7-8,-
CASSPGEKTSYEQYF,TGTGCCAGTTCCCCCGGGGAGAAAACCTCCTACGAGCAGTACTTC,TRBJ2-7,once,TRBV19,-
CASSQDRRTALAGELFF,TGCGCCAGCAGCCAAGATCGGAGGACAGCACTTGCCGGGGAGCTGTTTTTT,TRBJ2-2,-,TRBV4-1,-
CASRHPRRDSYGNEKLFF,TGTGCAAGTCGCCATCCTAGACGGGACAGCTACGGGAATGAAAAACTGTTTTTT,TRBJ1-4,-,TRBV12-2,-
CASDSRDRVDIQYF,TGTGCCAGCGATTCCCGGGACAGGGTAGACATTCAGTACTTC,TRBJ2-4,once,TRBV2,TRBD1
CASSTPGQPQETQYF,TGTGCCAGCAGCACCCCGGGACAGCCTCAAGAGACCCAGTACTTC,TRBJ2-5,-,TRBV9,TRBD1
CASSELEGHEQFF,TGTGCCAGCAGTGAGTTAGAGGGCCATGAGCAGTTCTTC,TRBJ2-1,-,TRBV2,-
CASRTGALTEAFF,TGCGCCAGCAGGACAGGGGCTCTCACTGAAGCTTTCTTT,TRBJ1-1,-,TRBV5-1,TRBD1
CASSLRAAGGRPVQNEQFF,TGCGCCAGCAGCTTGCGGGCGGCGGGGGGGCGCCCGGTCCAAAATGAGCAGTTCTTC,TRBJ2-1,-,TRBV5-1,TRBD2
CASSPWDRVAATGSYEQYF,TGTGCCAGCAGCCCATGGGACAGGGTTGCGGCAACGGGCTCCTACGAGCAGTACTTC,TRBJ2-7,-,TRBV9,TRBD1
CASSLAGEAFF,TGCGCCAGCAGCTTGGCGGGTGAAGCTTTCTTT,TRBJ1-1,-,TRBV5-1,-
CASSGGANTGELFF,TGTGCCAGCAGTGGCGGGGCGAACACCGGGGAGCTGTTTTTT,TRBJ2-2,few,TRBV6-5,-
CASINSGVDEQYF,TGTGCCAGCATCAATAGCGGGGTCGACGAGCAGTACTTC,TRBJ2-7,-,TRBV7-8,TRBD2
CSGRKGTEAFF,TGCAGTGGGCGGAAGGGGACTGAAGCTTTCTTT,TRBJ1-1,-,TRBV20-1,-
CASRSIQGFWAEAFF,TGTGCCAGCAGATCGATACAGGGCTTTTGGGCTGAAGCTTTCTTT,TRBJ1-1,-,TRBV27,-
CASQKAEGRDPRETQYF,TGCGCCAGCCAAAAAGCGGAGGGGAGGGACCCACGGGAGACCCAGTACTTC,TRBJ2-5,-,TRBV5-1,TRBD2
CASSYSGGAGNTIYF,TGTGCCAGCAGTTACTCGGGGGGTGCTGGAAACACCATATATTTT,TRBJ1-3,few,TRBV6-5,-
CATSREDWTSGLPNTGELFF,TGTGCCACCAGCAGAGAGGATTGGACTAGCGGGCTCCCGAACACCGGGGAGCTGTTTTTT,TRBJ2-2,-,TRBV15,TRBD2
CASSEPRQGARTGNTIYF,TGTGCCAGCAGTGAACCAAGACAGGGCGCACGAACCGGAAACACCATATATTTT,TRBJ1-3,few,TRBV6-1,TRBD1
CASSLSAGDWNEQFF,TGTGCCAGCAGTTTATCAGCAGGGGATTGGAATGAGCAGTTCTTC,TRBJ2-1,-,TRBV27,-
CASSSGESADTQYF,TGCGCCAGCAGCTCAGGGGAAAGTGCAGATACGCAGTATTTT,TRBJ2-3,once,TRBV5-1,-
CASSITWQGGNQPQHF,TGTGCCAGTAGTATAACATGGCAGGGGGGCAATCAGCCCCAGCATTTT,TRBJ1-5,-,TRBV19,TRBD1
CASSPSTGWNGYTF,TGCGCCAGCAGTCCGTCGACAGGGTGGAATGGCTACACCTTC,TRBJ1-2,-,TRBV10-1,TRBD1
CASSRSNRESFF,TGTGCCAGCAGCCGGAGCAACAGGGAGTCTTTCTTT,TRBJ1-1,once,TRBV5-4,-
CASSLAKTVNEQFF,TGTGCCAGCAGCTTAGCGAAAACAGTTAATGAGCAGTTCTTC,TRBJ2-1,-,TRBV7-9,-
CASHRDYGTEAFF,TGTGCCAGTCACAGGGATTATGGGACTGAAGCTTTCTTT,TRBJ1-1,-,TRBV2,-
CAINGGIGGYEQYF,TGTGCCATCAATGGAGGGATCGGAGGCTACGAGCAGTACTTC,TRBJ2-7,-,TRBV10-3,-